This TCR beta chain was found in a study of blood T cell repertoires in COVID-19. On the study more broadly: Whether acute or convalescent, the COVID-19 samples came from the United States, Italy and Spain.

Sequenced by immunoSEQ multiplex PCR; TCRdb stores in-frame clones only, minus some. Of around 64,000 clones listed, about nine tenths were seen once; the top ten hold about a tenth. The CDR3 consists of 14 residues. The germline V gene encodes CDR1 SGHNT and CDR2 YYREEE (reference sequence). J was trimmed by 5 bases and V by 4 bases; bases with no gene match: 8. The material sequenced was peripheral blood. The chain has TRBV5-4 and TRBJ1-1; 7 bases match TRBD1. This TCR was sampled from a woman between 18 and 29 years old with acute or convalescent COVID-19. The CDR3 sequence is CASSTTGDRTEAFF. The CDR3 DNA reads as TGTGCCAGCAGCACAACAGGGGACCGGACTGAAGCTTTCTTT.